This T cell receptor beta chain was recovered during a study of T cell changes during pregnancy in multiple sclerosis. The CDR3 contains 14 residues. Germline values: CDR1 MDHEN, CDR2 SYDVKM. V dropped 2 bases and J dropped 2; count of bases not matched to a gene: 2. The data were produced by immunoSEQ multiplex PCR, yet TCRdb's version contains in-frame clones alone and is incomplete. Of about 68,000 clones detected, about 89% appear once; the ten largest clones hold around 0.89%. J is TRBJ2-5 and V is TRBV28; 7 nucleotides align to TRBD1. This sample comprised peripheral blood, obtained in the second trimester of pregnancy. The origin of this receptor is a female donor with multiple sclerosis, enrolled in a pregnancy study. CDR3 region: CASSLDRVQETQYF. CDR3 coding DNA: TGTGCCAGCAGTTTAGACAGGGTTCAAGAGACCCAGTACTTC.